This entry is about one T cell receptor (beta chain). Antigen unknown. Anti-CD3/anti-CD28 beads served as a nonspecific positive control stimulus. CD4+ T cells upregulating both CD40 ligand and CD69 were sorted as responding cells. Donors had CD4+ T cell counts above 400 cells/uL and were CMV-seropositive. Before stimulation, PBMCs underwent CD8+ T cell depletion. These data originate in a study of persistence of HIV-infected CD4 T cells. Whole-study results and caveats: TCR analyses could not target the rare provirus-carrying CMV-responding cells. Antigen-responding cells were enriched for degenerate expanded CDR3beta sequences.

The CDR3 totals 17 residues. Germline loops: CDR1 SGDLS, CDR2 YYNGEE. V shed 0 bases and J 7 bases; nucleotides not matched to a gene: 10. Sequencing used immunoSEQ version 4 in survey mode. Libraries were prepared by immunoSEQ multiplex PCR; TCRdb keeps only in-frame clonotypes and omits some of them. The sample gives around 47,000 clones, roughly 92% of which show up once; approximately 1.8% is in the top ten. Sequencing was performed on CD4+ T cells sorted from PBMCs after approximately 19-hour stimulation, taken from a patient who received antiretroviral therapy. This chain links TRBV9 with TRBJ1-6; TRBD1 matches at 7 bases. The source of this sequence is an adult man with HIV who was CMV-seropositive. For the CDR3, the DNA is TGTGCCAGCAGCGTAGACGGTTTAGGGGACAGAAATTCACCCCTCCACTTT. It specifies CASSVDGLGDRNSPLHF.